Included here is one T cell receptor beta chain sequence, with context. Its antigen is currently unknown. This record belongs to a study of regulatory T cells in long-lasting Graves disease. Study at large: Persistent cases took antithyroid drugs over 5 years and stayed TSH receptor antibody positive. Findings and caveats of the study: New patients shared 800 to 1,000 public clonotypes, fewer than the roughly 2,500 shared by persistent patients.

The length of the CDR3 is 17 residues. The V gene lost 0 bases and the J gene lost 3 bases, with 15 bases spanning the gap. From germline, CDR1 is KGHSH and CDR2 LQKENI. Through Arm-PCR of CDR3 regions and iRepertoire HTBI primers, TCR beta libraries were built. As handled by the study authors: Gene usage covered 62 TRBV and some 13 TRBJ segments. TCRdb processed the multiplex PCR reads anew with MiXCR; each CDR3 protein has one entry. TCRdb's processing, not the authors', yielded these V and J calls. Of 300,000 to 350,000 distinct CDR3 sequences listed, around a fifth are singletons. The time point denotes: persistent/refractory GD, antithyroid drugs over 5 years with positive TRAb. From RNA extracted from PBMCs, the TCR library was made.

Sequenced material: peripheral blood mononuclear cells (PBMCs), taken when the disease was refractory, from a patient treated with antithyroid drugs. The receptor's source is a female donor with Graves disease. This chain joins TRBV18 and TRBJ1-5; D is unclear. The DNA for the CDR3 is TGTGCCAGCTCACCACCCCGGGGTGGCAGCACCAATCAGCCCCAGCATTTT. This gives the protein CASSPPRGGSTNQPQHF. Based on the CDR3 plus reference TRBV18 and TRBJ1-5, the full variable domain is NAGVMQNPRHLVRRRGQEARLRCSPMKGHSHVYWYRQLPEEGLKFMVYLQKENIIDESGMPKERFSAEFPKEGPSILRIQQVVRGDSAAYFCASSPPRGGSTNQPQHFGDGTRLSIL.